The 13 T cell receptor beta chains listed next were all sequenced from one sample in a study of T-cell memory formation after mild COVID-19. TCRdb independently ran MiXCR on the 5' RACE reads; one entry per CDR3 protein. This sample has about 350,000 distinct CDR3 sequences; roughly 15% occur once, and the top ten carry over 20%. The source material was PBMCs or a T cell subset sorted from them (not recorded which). These receptors came from a young man who had mild COVID-19 (a few samples of this study predate the infection). Cell type and time point are not known.

This clonotype was counted a few times. The chain recombines TRBV24-1 with TRBJ2-5; weak D call: TRBD1 (5 bases). From germline, CDR1 is KGHDR and CDR2 SFDVKD. Trimming removed 3 bases from V and 3 bases from J, with 13 bases in between. This CDR3 spans 15 amino acids. CDR3 amino acids: CATSDHRNDKETQYF. CDR3 sequence (DNA): TGTGCCACCAGTGATCACAGGAACGATAAAGAGACCCAGTACTTC.

This clonotype has only a few counts. The gene calls are TRBV12-3 or TRBV12-4 and TRBJ1-1, with D possibly being TRBD1 (6 bases). Trimming took off 3 bases at V and 4 bases at J, with 12 bases between the two ends. The CDR3 contains 14 residues. CDR3 in DNA: TGTGCCAGCAGTTTGTACAGGGTGGGCACTGAAGCTTTCTTT. Its protein product is CASSLYRVGTEAFF.

The chain joins TRBV11-1 to TRBJ2-7; 8 bases fit TRBD1. The CDR3 has 13 amino acids. The V and J ends lost 3 bases and 9 bases, in that order; junction bases with no gene match: 7. Germline V gene data show CDR1 as SGHAT and CDR2 as FQDESV (reference sequence). In DNA, the CDR3 is TGTGCCAGCAGCTTGGACAGGGAGAACGGGCAGTACTTC. Amino acids: CASSLDRENGQYF.

The table lists this clonotype with a count of one. The chain couples TRBV12-5 to TRBJ2-3; 10 bases line up with TRBD2. Germline-derived CDR1 and CDR2 are LGHNT and FRNRAP. This CDR3 is 20 amino acids long. After removal of 0 bases from V and 4 bases from J, the junction contained 16 bases not matched to a gene. The chain's CDR3 is CASGLVRGSGGPRSPDTQYF. CDR3 DNA: TGTGCTAGTGGTTTGGTACGTGGTAGCGGGGGGCCCCGGTCCCCAGATACGCAGTATTTT.

V usage is TRBV3-1 and J usage is TRBJ2-3; the match to TRBD2 covers 7 bases. The CDR3 contains 16 residues. V gave up 0 bases and J gave up 5 bases; unmatched junction bases: 8. The germline gives CDR1 LGHDT, CDR2 YNNKEL (reference sequence). CDR3: CASSQDRGLRLDTQYF. The DNA for the CDR3 is TGTGCCAGCAGCCAAGATCGGGGACTAAGATTAGATACGCAGTATTTT.

This clonotype was counted ten times or more. The rearrangement uses TRBV5-1 and TRBJ2-1; D could derive from TRBD1 or TRBD2 (5 bases each). The V gene's germline CDR1 is SGHRS and CDR2 YFSETQ. The CDR3 has 15 residues. V was cut by 3 bases and J by 5 bases, with 15 bases left in between. The CDR3 here is CASSYAGTGNNEQFF. The CDR3 region has the DNA TGCGCCAGCAGCTACGCCGGGACGGGTAACAATGAGCAGTTCTTC.

This chain joins TRBV7-2 and TRBJ1-1, with TRBD1 as a possible D gene (6 bases). V was shortened by 5 bases and J by 10 bases, with 11 bases between the two germline ends. Germline V lookup: CDR1 SGHTA, CDR2 FQGNSA. The CDR3 sequence is 11 residues long. CDR3 loop: CASSESGVAFF. CDR3 DNA sequence: TGTGCCAGCAGCGAATCAGGGGTAGCTTTCTTT.

This chain joins TRBV6-1 and TRBJ1-2; unclear D gene. This CDR3 spans 12 amino acids. V was cut by 6 bases and J by 2 bases, with 7 bases left in between. In germline, CDR1 is MNHNS, CDR2 SASEGT. The CDR3 loop reads CASSGINYGYTF. In DNA, the CDR3 is TGTGCCAGCAGCGGCATAAACTATGGCTACACCTTC.

There are a few counts of this clonotype. Written as DNA, the CDR3 is TGCAGTGCTAGCGGGGGGGGATACAATGAGCAGTTCTTC. It translates to CSASGGGYNEQFF. This chain links TRBV20-1 with TRBJ2-1; 8 nucleotides align to TRBD2. CDR3 length: 13 amino acids. The V gene's germline CDR1 is DFQATT and CDR2 SNEGSKA (reference sequence). After removal of 3 bases from V and 4 bases from J, the junction contained 2 bases not matched to a gene.

The chain uses TRBV7-6 and TRBJ1-1, with TRBD1 matching over 7 bases. This CDR3 is 13 amino acids long. The ends lost 5 bases at V and 3 bases at J; junction bases unmatched: 3. CDR1 is SGHVS, CDR2 FNYEAQ, per germline. The CDR3 nucleotides are TGTGCCAGCAGCAAGACAGGGTACACTGAAGCTTTCTTT. This translates into CASSKTGYTEAFF.

This clonotype has just a few counts. This rearrangement joins TRBV5-1 to TRBJ2-7, with 7 bases matching TRBD1. CDR3 length: 15 residues. Germline-derived CDR1 and CDR2 are SGHRS and YFSETQ. Trimming at V came to 3 bases and at J to 1 base, leaving 7 bases not matched to a gene. Written as DNA, the CDR3 is TGCGCCAGCAGCTCCTATCCGGGACAGTCCTACGAGCAGTACTTC. Amino acids: CASSSYPGQSYEQYF.

V and J are TRBV28 and TRBJ2-5; TRBD2 is a possible D gene (6 bases). Trimming took off 4 bases at V and 5 bases at J, with 11 bases between the two ends. Germline CDR1 reads MDHEN; CDR2 reads SYDVKM. The CDR3 has 13 residues. CDR3 protein: CASSYLAGETQYF. DNA for the CDR3: TGTGCCAGCAGTTACCTGGCGGGGGAGACCCAGTACTTC.

J is TRBJ1-6 and V is TRBV4-1; D gene ambiguous. The CDR3 spans 14 residues. Germline CDR1 is MGHRA and CDR2 is YSYEKL. The V and J ends lost 4 bases and 9 bases respectively, with 13 bases between them. Here the CDR3 reads CASSPRRLGSPLHF. DNA for the CDR3: TGCGCCAGCAGCCCGCGCAGGTTGGGTTCACCCCTCCACTTT.